Presented here are 11 T cell receptor beta chains from one specimen sequenced in a study of CXCR3-negative and CXCR3-positive naive CD8 T cells. The libraries of TRB cDNA were prepared using 5' RACE with UMI labels. TCRdb derives one entry per CDR3 protein from the 5' RACE reads, leaving out DNA. The table for this sample gives about 56,000 distinct CDR3 sequences. What was sequenced was memory CD8+ T cells from blood. These receptors were collected from a human donor in good health. Some clones in this sample may be carry-over from other donors' samples.

The genes are TRBV7-3 and TRBJ2-5. The germline V gene has CDR1 SGHTA and CDR2 FQGTGA. This CDR3 region has 15 residues. CDR3 in amino acids: CASSPFGGYQETQYF. Complete variable domain (other parts from reference TRBV7-3 and TRBJ2-5): GAGVSQTPSNKVTEKGKYVELRCDPISGHTALYWYRQSLGQGPEFLIYFQGTGAADDSGLPNDRFFAVRPEGSVSTLKIQRTERGDSAVYLCASSPFGGYQETQYFGPGTRLLVL.

The chain is built from TRBV3-1 and TRBJ2-7; with no DNA, the TCRdb D assignment of TRBD2 cannot be verified. Germline CDR1 reads LGHDT; CDR2 reads YNNKEL (reference sequence). The length of the CDR3 is 16 residues. The CDR3 is CASSQYPASGVWEQYF.

The chain recombines TRBV11-2 with TRBJ1-2; TCRdb lists TRBD1, though no DNA is available to test this call. This CDR3 spans 16 amino acids. Germline lookup yields CDR1 SGHAT and CDR2 FQNNGV. This CDR3 is CASSSPLKDTFYGYTF.

The V gene is TRBV24-1, the J gene TRBJ2-1; lacking DNA, the TRBD1 call made by TCRdb goes unchecked. Germline V CDR1 and CDR2: KGHDR, SFDVKD. The CDR3 covers 14 residues. The CDR3 here is CATSDLAGGGEQFF.

The chain carries TRBV5-1 and TRBJ2-1; TCRdb indicates TRBD1, and absent DNA this call remains unverified. This CDR3 region has 15 residues. The germline V gene has CDR1 SGHRS and CDR2 YFSETQ. This CDR3 is CASSGRRGMDNEQFF.

CDR3 protein: CASSPPGHPAQFF. J is TRBJ2-1 and V is TRBV14; TCRdb proposes TRBD1, but this gene call is untestable without DNA. The CDR3 covers 13 residues. Germline values: CDR1 SGHDN, CDR2 FVKESK. Variable domain in full (rest from reference TRBV14 and TRBJ2-1): EAGVTQFPSHSVIEKGQTVTLRCDPISGHDNLYWYRRVMGKEIKFLLHFVKESKQDESGMPNNRFLAERTGGTYSTLKVQPAELEDSGVYFCASSPPGHPAQFFGPGTRLTVL.

This chain joins TRBV27 and TRBJ2-1; the D call from TCRdb, TRBD1, cannot be confirmed without DNA. The CDR3 sequence is 11 residues long. CDR1 MNHEY and CDR2 SMNVEV come from the germline V gene (reference sequence). CDR3 sequence: CASSFQGEQFF.

The chain combines TRBV12-3 or TRBV12-4 with TRBJ2-7; TCRdb lists TRBD1, though no DNA is available to test this call. This CDR3 is 14 amino acids long. CDR3 sequence: CASRPLTGNYEQYF.

The V gene is TRBV5-1, the J gene TRBJ1-1; lacking DNA, the TRBD1 call made by TCRdb goes unchecked. Germline assignment: CDR1 SGHRS and CDR2 YFSETQ. The length of the CDR3 is 14 residues. CDR3 loop: CASSTRDGNTEAFF.

The rearrangement links TRBV29-1 to TRBJ2-1; lacking DNA, the TRBD1 call made by TCRdb goes unchecked. Germline V gene lookup returns CDR1 SQVTM and CDR2 ANQGSEA. This CDR3 has 16 residues. CDR3 amino acids: CREIPGPKSSYNEQFF.

J is TRBJ1-2 and V is TRBV29-1. Looked up from germline, CDR1 is SQVTM and CDR2 is ANQGSEA. This CDR3 region has 15 residues. CDR3 protein: CSVEDRSGRHYGYTF.